The rows below give T cell receptor beta chains drawn from one sample of a study of CD8+ T cells in alopecia areata. Here immunoSEQ multiplex PCR was the method, and the copy in TCRdb shows in-frame clones only, minus some. The sample has over 150,000 clones; 58% are singletons. The specimen comprised CD4+ T cells sorted from blood, sampled at week 24, from a patient treated with tofacitinib. These receptors originate from a human donor with alopecia areata. Both conserved end residues are part of each CDR3. Fields, in order: D gene, J gene, clone size, V gene, CDR3 protein, CDR3 DNA. A D gene is named only where the DNA matches it firmly. Part of the rows lack a size; the others show once, few, many or a class for expanded clones.

NA TRBJ1-1 NA TRBV11-2 CASSQGDNLNTEAFF TGTGCCAGCAGTCAAGGGGACAACTTGAACACTGAAGCTTTCTTT
NA TRBJ2-6 NA TRBV30 CAWNRRFTGANVLTF TGTGCCTGGAACAGGAGATTTACTGGGGCCAACGTCCTGACTTTC
NA TRBJ1-5 few TRBV7-9 CASSLDGSGNQPQHF TGTGCCAGCAGCTTGGACGGGTCGGGAAATCAGCCCCAGCATTTT
NA TRBJ2-7 NA TRBV4-1 CASSQEEMSGGTYEQYF TGCGCCAGCAGCCAAGAGGAAATGTCAGGGGGGACCTACGAGCAGTACTTC
NA TRBJ1-2 NA TRBV30 CAWTPGHGGYTF TGTGCCTGGACCCCGGGACACGGAGGCTACACCTTC
NA TRBJ2-1 few TRBV9 CASSLRGWEDEQFF TGTGCCAGCAGCCTCAGGGGGTGGGAGGATGAGCAGTTCTTC
NA TRBJ2-4 few TRBV20-1 CSTSGGNIQYF TGCAGTACTTCAGGTGGAAACATTCAGTACTTC
TRBD1 TRBJ2-1 NA TRBV7-3 CASSSPDRGNNEQFF TGTGCCAGCAGCTCCCCGGACAGGGGAAACAATGAGCAGTTCTTC
NA TRBJ1-5 NA TRBV5-6 CASSLGFAGGQPQHF TGTGCCAGCAGCTTGGGGTTTGCAGGCGGACAGCCCCAGCATTTT
NA TRBJ2-5 NA TRBV15 CATSREGSQETQYF TGTGCCACCAGCAGAGAGGGATCGCAAGAGACCCAGTACTTC
NA TRBJ1-3 NA TRBV30 CAWSGAGGNTIYF TGTGCCTGGAGTGGCGCCGGGGGAAACACCATATATTTT
NA TRBJ2-3 many TRBV28 CASIQPGAADTQYF TGTGCCAGCATCCAGCCGGGGGCTGCAGATACGCAGTATTTT
TRBD2 TRBJ2-1 few TRBV7-2 CASSFGGAVDEQFF TGTGCCAGCAGCTTCGGGGGGGCCGTAGATGAGCAGTTCTTC
TRBD2 TRBJ2-3 NA TRBV9 CASSQTGLAGGRTDTQYF TGTGCCAGCAGCCAAACTGGACTAGCGGGAGGGCGGACAGATACGCAGTATTTT
TRBD2 TRBJ2-5 few TRBV14 CASSQALAVYQETQYF TGTGCCAGCAGCCAAGCACTAGCGGTCTACCAAGAGACCCAGTACTTC